This TCR beta chain stems from a study of response to subunit inactivated influenza vaccine (dated by TCRdb to between 2017 and 2018). Turning to the overall study: Deep quantitative profiling of the T cell receptor repertoire was used in the study to follow responses to a trivalent subunit inactivated influenza vaccine.

Library prep was done by RT-PCR. The sample was run on an Illumina HiSeq 2500. TCRdb passed the public sequencing reads through fastp at Q25 and MiXCR, retaining productive beta sequences. Duplicate CDR3 protein sequences are folded into a single record with the most common DNA and genes. For this sample the table gives around 150,000 distinct CDR3 sequences, of which about 11% were detected only once. The ten largest account for 9.5% to 15% of the sample. A few counts support this clonotype. What this receptor recognizes is not known. Nothing much larger sits one base from this clone, and base qualities are not available. V sheds 4 bases and J sheds 8 bases, leaving 14 bases between their ends. The CDR3 has 13 amino acids, counting the end cysteine and phenylalanine. Only CDR3 DNA is held: 39 bases, read in frame from base 1. For CDR1 and CDR2, the germline V gene lists MNHEY and SVGEGT. The paper as a whole reports these results and caveats: According to the authors, only a limited number of new T cells may be recruited by each seasonal influenza vaccination.

The time point label, as the study defines it: 45 days after influenza vaccine administration. Recombination joined TRBV6-2 or TRBV6-3 with TRBJ1-2, with a weak D call of TRBD1 (5 bases match). This clonotype originated in a middle-aged man who received an inactivated influenza vaccine. Donor details come from another sample of the same person, matched by shared clones. Sequencing used non-naive T cells sorted from PBMCs, obtained 45 days after vaccination. Interpreted using the paper, the cell subset or site label stands for: memory T cell fraction. Here the CDR3 is given as CASSFQGNLGYTF. The DNA sequence follows: TGTGCCAGCAGTTTCCAGGGAAATCTCGGCTACACCTTC.